Below, 3 T cell receptor beta chains from the same sample are listed, as sequenced in a study of human T cells and chemical hapten exposure. As to time point: healthy volunteer bleed at 6 weeks. Unfractionated whole blood was the source from which total RNA was extracted. TCRdb reprocessed the RACE reads via MiXCR and lists one record per CDR3 protein. The sample holds around 65,000 distinct CDR3 sequences; roughly 6.1% are singletons and the top ten take about 3.4%. The material sequenced was whole blood. These receptors were collected from a female donor in good health. Some clones in this sample may be carry-over from other donors' samples.

This clonotype was observed many times. This chain links TRBV29-1 with TRBJ2-1; weak D call: TRBD2 (6 bases). The CDR3 has 11 amino acids. The germline gives CDR1 SQVTM, CDR2 ANQGSEA. Between the trimmed V and J ends, which lost 5 bases and 6 bases, there was a span of 8 bases. As DNA, the CDR3 is TGCAGCGTTTTCGGGGGCAATGAGCAGTTCTTC. Encoded protein: CSVFGGNEQFF.

This clonotype was detected only a few times. The V call is TRBV25-1, the J call TRBJ1-1; the match to TRBD1 covers 11 bases. Germline V gene data show CDR1 as MGHDK and CDR2 as SYGVNS. This CDR3 spans 16 amino acids. With V trimmed by 1 base and J by 1 base, 2 bases remained unmatched. CDR3 in amino acids: CASSEWGTGGNTEAFF. CDR3 coding DNA: TGTGCCAGCAGTGAATGGGGGACAGGGGGGAACACTGAAGCTTTCTTT. Looking up the rest from reference TRBV25-1 and TRBJ1-1 gives the full variable domain: EADIYQTPRYLVIGTGKKITLECSQTMGHDKMYWYQQDPGMELHLIHYSYGVNSTEKGDLSSESTVSRIRTEHFPLTLESARPSHTSQYLCASSEWGTGGNTEAFFGQGTRLTVV.

At least ten counts were recorded for this clonotype. This chain uses TRBV20-1 with TRBJ2-5; D is unclear. The CDR3 covers 15 residues. Germline V gives CDR1 DFQATT, CDR2 SNEGSKA (reference sequence). Trimming removed 6 bases from V and 1 base from J, with 18 bases in between. The CDR3 DNA reads TGCAGTGCGCGAGAGGTGCGGAGCATCCAAGAGACCCAGTACTTC. Translated: CSAREVRSIQETQYF.